Sequencing of this TCR beta chain was carried out in a study of radiation and T cells in renal cell carcinoma. Time point specified: blood 4 weeks post-SBRT, at nephrectomy. Sample treatment: 15 Gy SBRT to primary tumor, nephrectomy 4 weeks later. Radiation-treated patients gave blood at baseline, week 2 and week 4. Data came from immunoSEQ multiplex PCR; TCRdb stores just in-frame clones and leaves some out. The sample holds tens of thousands of clones, over 65% seen once. This CDR3 spans 12 amino acids. V gave up 4 bases and J gave up 5 bases, with 7 bases separating them. CDR1 and CDR2 from the germline V gene are SGDLS and YYNGEE.

This rearrangement joins TRBV9 to TRBJ2-1; D is unresolved. The starting material was blood, obtained from a patient whose treatment included radiotherapy and nephrectomy. The TCR originated in a woman aged 60-75 years with renal cell carcinoma. CDR3 sequence reads: CASSRLDNEQFF. The CDR3 DNA sequence: TGTGCCAGCAGCCGCCTTGACAATGAGCAGTTCTTC.